This T cell receptor beta chain was captured in a study of cytomegalovirus exposure and HLA in healthy donors. Broader study findings: The authors enumerated 150 to 200 TCR beta chains as linked to cytomegalovirus. Available immune exposure information was restricted to CMV serostatus only. Roughly uniform sequencing depth across donors was assumed, possibly incorrectly.

Note on this clone: Its specificity is not known.

V was cut by 3 bases and J by 1 base, with 14 bases left in between. The CDR3 covers 15 residues. Germline CDR1 is SGHNT and CDR2 is YYREEE (reference sequence). The PCR employed 60 Vbeta primers together with 13 Jbeta primers. TCRdb's table, derived via immunoSEQ multiplex PCR, lists solely in-frame clones and lacks some. The data show fewer than 250,000 clones, with 65% to 80% seen just once and 0.9% to 1.2% held by the top ten. Sample: PBMCs. The gene calls are TRBV5-4 and TRBJ2-7, with a possible D match to TRBD2 (6 bases). This sequence originates from a woman in her thirties or forties in good health and CMV-seronegative. The CDR3 reads CASSSDGRPSYEQYF. Written as DNA, the CDR3 is TGTGCCAGCAGCTCCGACGGGAGACCTTCCTACGAGCAGTACTTC.